Listed below are T cell receptor beta chains from one sample, sequenced in a study of regulatory T cells in long-lasting Graves disease. One entry per CDR3 protein, called by TCRdb with MiXCR from the multiplex PCR reads. In the table there are around 500,000 distinct CDR3 sequences, less than 25% of which are singletons. Specimen: peripheral blood mononuclear cells (PBMCs), collected when the disease was refractory, from a patient treated with antithyroid drugs. The receptors originated from a female donor with Graves disease. CDR3s leave out the opening cysteine and the closing phenylalanine or tryptophan. Each record gives: CDR3 protein, clone size, V gene, J gene. The size of a clone is reported for some rows only, either as once, few or many, or as a class for expanded clones.

cdr3_aa: SVDFDSGELF; clone_size: few; v_call: TRBV29-1; j_call: TRBJ2-2
cdr3_aa: ASSWGLGQY; clone_size: many; v_call: TRBV28; j_call: TRBJ2-7
cdr3_aa: ASSWDRRGRPQH; clone_size: -; v_call: TRBV7-2; j_call: TRBJ1-5
cdr3_aa: ASSFARLSSYEQY; clone_size: few; v_call: TRBV7-9; j_call: TRBJ2-7
cdr3_aa: SVEGFGTEAF; clone_size: -; v_call: TRBV29-1; j_call: TRBJ1-1
cdr3_aa: ASILGTGVTEAF; clone_size: -; v_call: TRBV6-4; j_call: TRBJ1-1
cdr3_aa: AGSEDGFGELF; clone_size: -; v_call: TRBV25-1; j_call: TRBJ2-2
cdr3_aa: ASSDSPGTVPNEQY; clone_size: many; v_call: TRBV6-1; j_call: TRBJ2-7
cdr3_aa: AWSVGTDEQY; clone_size: -; v_call: TRBV30; j_call: TRBJ2-7
cdr3_aa: ASSQTGNYGYT; clone_size: many; v_call: TRBV3-1; j_call: TRBJ1-2
cdr3_aa: ASSPLPRGRNTGELF; clone_size: few; v_call: TRBV4-2; j_call: TRBJ2-2
cdr3_aa: ASSLDSGRYEQY; clone_size: many; v_call: TRBV5-6; j_call: TRBJ2-7
cdr3_aa: ASSVVGEEREGHEQF; clone_size: -; v_call: TRBV11-1; j_call: TRBJ2-1
cdr3_aa: ASSDFKGGPEAF; clone_size: many; v_call: TRBV6-1; j_call: TRBJ1-1
cdr3_aa: ASSQAQGGLETQY; clone_size: many; v_call: TRBV3-1; j_call: TRBJ2-5
cdr3_aa: ASEFYWNTEAF; clone_size: few; v_call: TRBV12-3/TRBV12-4; j_call: TRBJ1-1
cdr3_aa: ASIGGSTEAF; clone_size: -; v_call: TRBV19; j_call: TRBJ1-1
cdr3_aa: ASSLEVRSSYNEQF; clone_size: -; v_call: TRBV28; j_call: TRBJ2-1
cdr3_aa: SVDGTGNEPQH; clone_size: few; v_call: TRBV29-1; j_call: TRBJ1-5
cdr3_aa: ASSSSSAFSGANVLT; clone_size: -; v_call: TRBV9; j_call: TRBJ2-6
cdr3_aa: ASRVTGRRNQPQH; clone_size: few; v_call: TRBV19; j_call: TRBJ1-5
cdr3_aa: ASSVRVTAQETQY; clone_size: many; v_call: TRBV2; j_call: TRBJ2-5
cdr3_aa: ANGGMGAGGSADTQY; clone_size: -; v_call: TRBV2; j_call: TRBJ2-3
cdr3_aa: ASSAENRVGTGELF; clone_size: -; v_call: TRBV9; j_call: TRBJ2-2
cdr3_aa: ASSVRTGMNTEAF; clone_size: -; v_call: TRBV5-4; j_call: TRBJ1-1
cdr3_aa: ASSPLGGDEKLS; clone_size: -; v_call: TRBV27; j_call: TRBJ1-4
cdr3_aa: ASSVFQREPGELF; clone_size: -; v_call: TRBV9; j_call: TRBJ2-2
cdr3_aa: ASSEAVRVRSYEQY; clone_size: many; v_call: TRBV6-1; j_call: TRBJ2-7
cdr3_aa: ASSPFTLGGLAGGNEQY; clone_size: few; v_call: TRBV18; j_call: TRBJ2-7
cdr3_aa: ASSLTGTVNTEAF; clone_size: many; v_call: TRBV7-3; j_call: TRBJ1-1
cdr3_aa: ASSRGRTGEQY; clone_size: few; v_call: TRBV11-1; j_call: TRBJ2-7
cdr3_aa: SVEGQENTEAF; clone_size: many; v_call: TRBV29-1; j_call: TRBJ1-1